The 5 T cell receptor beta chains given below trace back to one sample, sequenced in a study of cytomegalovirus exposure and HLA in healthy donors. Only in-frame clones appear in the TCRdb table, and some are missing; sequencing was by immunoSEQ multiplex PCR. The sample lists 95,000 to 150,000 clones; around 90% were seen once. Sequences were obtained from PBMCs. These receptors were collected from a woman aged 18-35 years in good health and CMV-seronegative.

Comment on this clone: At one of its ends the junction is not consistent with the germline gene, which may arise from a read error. CDR3 loop: CASSLAGGSTDTQYF. DNA for the CDR3: TGTGCTAGCAGCTTAGCGGGAGGGAGTACAGATACGCAGTATTTT. The rearrangement links TRBV7-7 to TRBJ2-3; 11 positions agree with TRBD2. The V gene's germline CDR1 is SSHAT and CDR2 FNYEAQ (reference sequence). The CDR3 covers 15 residues.

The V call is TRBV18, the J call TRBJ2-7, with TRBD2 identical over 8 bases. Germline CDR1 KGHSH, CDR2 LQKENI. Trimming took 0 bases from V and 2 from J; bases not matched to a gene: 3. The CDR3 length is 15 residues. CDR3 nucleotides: TGTGCCAGCTCACCACCGGGGCGGGGGGCCTACGAGCAGTACTTC. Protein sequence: CASSPPGRGAYEQYF. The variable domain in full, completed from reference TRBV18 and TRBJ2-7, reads NAGVMQNPRHLVRRRGQEARLRCSPMKGHSHVYWYRQLPEEGLKFMVYLQKENIIDESGMPKERFSAEFPKEGPSILRIQQVVRGDSAAYFCASSPPGRGAYEQYFGPGTRLTVT.

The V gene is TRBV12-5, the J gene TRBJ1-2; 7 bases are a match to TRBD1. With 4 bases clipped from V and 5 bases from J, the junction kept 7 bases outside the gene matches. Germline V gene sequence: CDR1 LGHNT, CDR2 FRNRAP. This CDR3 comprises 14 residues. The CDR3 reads CASGYDREGYGYTF. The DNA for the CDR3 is TGTGCTAGTGGTTACGACAGGGAAGGTTATGGCTACACCTTC.

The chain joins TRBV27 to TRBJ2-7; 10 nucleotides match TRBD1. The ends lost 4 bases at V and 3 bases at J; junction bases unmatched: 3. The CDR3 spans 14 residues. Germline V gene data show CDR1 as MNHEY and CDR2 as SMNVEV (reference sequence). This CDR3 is CASSYRDRGYEQYF. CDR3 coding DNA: TGTGCCAGCAGTTACCGGGACAGGGGCTACGAGCAGTACTTC.

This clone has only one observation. The CDR3 bases are TGTGCCAGCAGTTTAAAGGGGCAGGTCTATGGCTACACCTTC. This codes for CASSLKGQVYGYTF. The rearrangement joins TRBV27 to TRBJ1-2, with a possible D match to TRBD1 (5 bases). V was shortened by 2 bases and J by 4 bases, with 11 bases between the two germline ends. Germline CDR1 reads MNHEY; CDR2 reads SMNVEV (reference sequence). This CDR3 region has 14 residues.